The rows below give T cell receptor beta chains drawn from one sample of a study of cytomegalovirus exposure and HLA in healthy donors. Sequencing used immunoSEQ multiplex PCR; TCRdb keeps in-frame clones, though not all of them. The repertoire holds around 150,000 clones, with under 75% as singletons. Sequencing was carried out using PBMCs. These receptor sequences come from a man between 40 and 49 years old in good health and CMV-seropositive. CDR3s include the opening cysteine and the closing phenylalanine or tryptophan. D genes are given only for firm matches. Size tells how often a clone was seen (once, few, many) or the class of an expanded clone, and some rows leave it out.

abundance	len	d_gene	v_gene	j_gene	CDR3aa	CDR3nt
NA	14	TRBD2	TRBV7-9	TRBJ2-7	CASSLGGEGYEQYF	TGTGCCAGCAGCTTGGGCGGGGAGGGCTACGAGCAGTACTTC
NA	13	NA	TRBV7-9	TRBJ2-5	CASSYRQEETQYF	TGTGCCAGCAGCTACCGACAGGAAGAGACCCAGTACTTC
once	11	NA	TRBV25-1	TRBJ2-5	CASSGLRTQYF	TGTGCCAGCAGCGGGTTGCGAACCCAGTACTTC
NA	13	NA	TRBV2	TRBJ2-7	CASSVSQTYEQYF	TGTGCCAGCAGTGTCTCACAGACCTACGAGCAGTACTTC
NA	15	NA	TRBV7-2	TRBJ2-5	CASSPSLIGGGTQYF	TGTGCCAGCAGCCCATCTTTAATTGGGGGCGGGACCCAGTACTTC
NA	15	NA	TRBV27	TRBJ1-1	CASSISGSINTEAFF	TGTGCCAGCAGTATTTCCGGGTCGATAAACACTGAAGCTTTCTTT
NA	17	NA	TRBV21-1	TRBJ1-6	CASSKVVGGADNSPLHF	TGTGCCAGCAGCAAAGTAGTAGGCGGGGCTGACAATTCACCCCTCCACTTT
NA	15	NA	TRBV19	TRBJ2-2	CASSIQGMNTGELFF	TGTGCCAGTAGTATTCAGGGAATGAACACCGGGGAGCTGTTTTTT
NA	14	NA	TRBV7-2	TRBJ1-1	CASSSSGSNTEAFF	TGTGCCAGCAGCTCTAGCGGATCGAACACTGAAGCTTTCTTT
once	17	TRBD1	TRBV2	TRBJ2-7	CASRTGTGGARPYEQYF	TGTGCCAGCAGGACCGGGACAGGGGGCGCGAGGCCCTACGAGCAGTACTTC
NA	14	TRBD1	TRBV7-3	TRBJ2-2	CASTPTGSTGELFF	TGTGCCAGCACCCCGACAGGGAGTACCGGGGAGCTGTTTTTT
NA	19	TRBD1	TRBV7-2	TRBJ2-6	CASSLIRTGRNSGANVLTF	TGTGCCAGCAGCTTAATCCGGACAGGAAGGAACTCTGGGGCCAACGTCCTGACTTTC
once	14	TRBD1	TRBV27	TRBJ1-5	CASRTGTVNQPQHF	TGTGCCAGCAGAACCGGGACAGTCAATCAGCCCCAGCATTTT
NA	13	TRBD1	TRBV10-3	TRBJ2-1	CATGTGSYNEQFF	TGTGCCACCGGGACAGGGAGTTACAATGAGCAGTTCTTC
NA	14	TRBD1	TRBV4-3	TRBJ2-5	CASSPDRVQETQYF	TGCGCCAGCAGCCCCGACAGGGTCCAAGAGACCCAGTACTTC
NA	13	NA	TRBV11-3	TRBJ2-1	CASAGGPYNEQFF	TGTGCCAGCGCCGGCGGTCCCTACAATGAGCAGTTCTTC
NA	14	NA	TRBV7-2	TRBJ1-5	CASSFGHRNQPQHF	TGTGCCAGCAGCTTCGGACACCGTAATCAGCCCCAGCATTTT
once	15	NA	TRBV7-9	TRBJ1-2	CASSFEGGVVYGYTF	TGTGCCAGCAGCTTTGAGGGAGGGGTGGTCTATGGCTACACCTTC
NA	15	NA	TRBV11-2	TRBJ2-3	CASSLEAAVTDTQYF	TGTGCCAGCAGCTTAGAGGCGGCAGTCACAGATACGCAGTATTTT
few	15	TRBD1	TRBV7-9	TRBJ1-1	CASSFDRGWNTEAFF	TGTGCCAGCAGCTTTGACAGGGGATGGAACACTGAAGCTTTCTTT
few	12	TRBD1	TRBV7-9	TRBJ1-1	CASSLEDREAFF	TGTGCCAGCAGCTTAGAGGACAGGGAAGCTTTCTTT
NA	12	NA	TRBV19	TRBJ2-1	CASSIQGGEQFF	TGTGCCAGTAGTATCCAGGGGGGTGAGCAGTTCTTC
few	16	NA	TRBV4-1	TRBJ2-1	CASSQDLTSLHNEQFF	TGCGCCAGCAGCCAAGATCTCACTAGCCTACACAATGAGCAGTTCTTC
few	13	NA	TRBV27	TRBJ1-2	CASSSGVGEGYTF	TGTGCCAGCAGTTCGGGGGTCGGAGAGGGCTACACCTTC
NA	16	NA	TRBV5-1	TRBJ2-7	CASSLENDKSSYEQYF	TGCGCCAGCAGCTTGGAAAACGACAAGAGCTCCTACGAGCAGTACTTC
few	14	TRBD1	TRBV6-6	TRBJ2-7	CASTPGQRIYEQYF	TGTGCCAGCACCCCGGGACAGAGGATTTACGAGCAGTACTTC
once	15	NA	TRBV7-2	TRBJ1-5	CASSLVGGVGKPQHF	TGTGCCAGCAGCCTCGTCGGAGGGGTCGGGAAGCCCCAGCATTTT
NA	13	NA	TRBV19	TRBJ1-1	CASTLEGDTEAFF	TGTGCCAGTACACTAGAGGGGGACACTGAAGCTTTCTTT
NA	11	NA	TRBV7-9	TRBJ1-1	CASNPGTEAFF	TGTGCCAGCAACCCGGGGACTGAAGCTTTCTTT
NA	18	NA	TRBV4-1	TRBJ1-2	CASSQDWRSGRTDYGYTF	TGCGCCAGCAGCCAAGATTGGAGGTCTGGCAGGACGGACTATGGCTACACCTTC
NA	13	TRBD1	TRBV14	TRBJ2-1	CASSQVSTGDQFF	TGTGCCAGCAGCCAGGTATCGACAGGGGACCAATTCTTC
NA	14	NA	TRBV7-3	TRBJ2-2	CASSSRGNTGELFF	TGTGCCAGCAGCTCAAGGGGGAACACCGGGGAGCTGTTTTTT
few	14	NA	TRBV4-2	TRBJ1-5	CASSTRDSNQPQHF	TGTGCCAGCAGCACCCGGGACTCAAATCAGCCCCAGCATTTT
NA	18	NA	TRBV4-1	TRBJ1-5	CASSQDLNAGSSNQPQHF	TGCGCCAGCAGCCAAGACCTGAATGCGGGGAGTAGCAATCAGCCCCAGCATTTT
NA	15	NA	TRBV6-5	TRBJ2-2	CASSPGTSNTGELFF	TGTGCCAGCAGCCCCGGGACTTCGAACACCGGGGAGCTGTTTTTT
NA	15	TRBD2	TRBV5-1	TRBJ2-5	CASSSLAGNQETQYF	TGCGCCAGCAGCTCCCTAGCGGGGAACCAAGAGACCCAGTACTTC
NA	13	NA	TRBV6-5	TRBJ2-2	CASSFLGAGELFF	TGTGCCAGCAGTTTTCTAGGGGCCGGGGAGCTGTTTTTT
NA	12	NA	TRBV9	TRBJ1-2	CASSAGVYGYTF	TGTGCCAGCAGCGCAGGGGTCTATGGCTACACCTTC
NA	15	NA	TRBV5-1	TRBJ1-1	CASSLSSGRTTEAFF	TGCGCCAGCAGCTTGTCCTCAGGGAGGACCACTGAAGCTTTCTTT
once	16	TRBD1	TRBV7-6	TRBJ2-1	CASSPRTGQYYNEQFF	TGTGCCAGCAGCCCGCGGACAGGGCAATACTACAATGAGCAGTTCTTC
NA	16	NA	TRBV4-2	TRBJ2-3	CASSQEGGGRTDTQYF	TGTGCCAGCAGCCAAGAAGGGGGCGGGAGGACAGATACGCAGTATTTT
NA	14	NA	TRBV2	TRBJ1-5	CASNPGLSNQPQHF	TGTGCCAGCAACCCGGGGTTGAGCAATCAGCCCCAGCATTTT
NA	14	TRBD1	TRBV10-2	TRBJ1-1	CASRGDRANTEAFF	TGCGCCAGCAGGGGGGACAGAGCCAACACTGAAGCTTTCTTT
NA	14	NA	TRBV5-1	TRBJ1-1	CASETGGLNTEAFF	TGCGCCAGCGAAACCGGGGGACTGAACACTGAAGCTTTCTTT
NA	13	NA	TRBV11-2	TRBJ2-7	CASSLAIYTEQYF	TGTGCCAGCAGCTTAGCGATTTACACAGAGCAGTACTTC
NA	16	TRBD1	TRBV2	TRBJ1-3	CASSGGTGSSGNTIYF	TGTGCCAGCAGTGGGGGGACAGGGAGCTCTGGAAACACCATATATTTT
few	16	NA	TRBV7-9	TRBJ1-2	CASSLRSRSGDNGYTF	TGTGCCAGCAGCTTAAGGTCAAGGTCAGGGGACAATGGCTACACCTTC
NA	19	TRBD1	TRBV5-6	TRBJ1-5	CASSSSQGQGPYSNQPQHF	TGTGCCAGCAGCTCCTCACAGGGACAGGGACCATATAGCAATCAGCCCCAGCATTTT
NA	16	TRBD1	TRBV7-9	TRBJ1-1	CASSSSHRGRVTEAFF	TGTGCCAGCAGCTCGTCTCACAGGGGGCGGGTCACTGAAGCTTTCTTT
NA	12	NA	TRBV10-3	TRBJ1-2	CAISPTSVGYTF	TGTGCCATCAGCCCAACTTCGGTGGGCTACACCTTC
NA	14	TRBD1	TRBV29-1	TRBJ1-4	CSVADRGRSEKLFF	TGCAGCGTAGCGGACAGGGGGCGAAGTGAAAAACTGTTTTTT
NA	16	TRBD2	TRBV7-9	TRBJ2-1	CASSFPTSRNYNEQFF	TGTGCCAGCAGCTTCCCGACTAGCAGGAACTACAATGAGCAGTTCTTC
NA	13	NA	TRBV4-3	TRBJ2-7	CASSQFIAYEQYF	TGCGCCAGCAGCCAATTCATAGCCTACGAGCAGTACTTC
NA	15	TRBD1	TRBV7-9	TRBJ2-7	CASSSEDRAVYEQYF	TGTGCCAGCAGCTCGGAAGACAGGGCTGTGTACGAGCAGTACTTC
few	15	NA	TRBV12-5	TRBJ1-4	CASGLVEPTNEKLFF	TGTGCTAGTGGTTTGGTAGAGCCAACTAATGAAAAACTGTTTTTT